Included here is one T cell receptor beta chain sequence, with context. The record originates from a study of blood T cell repertoires in COVID-19. About the research overall: Some COVID-19 samples were acute and others convalescent; all came from the United States, Italy and Spain. Sources were T cells, B-cell-depleted T cells, or PBMCs; the material itself was cDNA or gDNA.

In the study's own analysis: From reference gene primer amplification, estimates of nucleated cell counts were derived. Only in-frame clones appear in the TCRdb table, and some are missing; sequencing was by immunoSEQ multiplex PCR. V and J calls and clone size are copied from that table; D and trimming were computed from the DNA. Among about 290,000 clones listed, approximately 91% were seen once. CDR3 length: 15 amino acids. CDR1 and CDR2 (germline): SGHAT, FQNNGV. Trimming removed 4 bases from V and 1 base from J, with 13 bases in between. The TCR originated in a woman aged 40 to 50 who had recovered from COVID-19. The chain recombines TRBV11-2 with TRBJ1-2; a weak D match, TRBD1 (6 bases). The specimen was PBMCs or T cells enriched from blood (not recorded which). The CDR3 DNA is TGTGCCAGCAGCTCTGCTACAGGGTTTAACTATGGCTACACCTTC. It specifies CASSSATGFNYGYTF.